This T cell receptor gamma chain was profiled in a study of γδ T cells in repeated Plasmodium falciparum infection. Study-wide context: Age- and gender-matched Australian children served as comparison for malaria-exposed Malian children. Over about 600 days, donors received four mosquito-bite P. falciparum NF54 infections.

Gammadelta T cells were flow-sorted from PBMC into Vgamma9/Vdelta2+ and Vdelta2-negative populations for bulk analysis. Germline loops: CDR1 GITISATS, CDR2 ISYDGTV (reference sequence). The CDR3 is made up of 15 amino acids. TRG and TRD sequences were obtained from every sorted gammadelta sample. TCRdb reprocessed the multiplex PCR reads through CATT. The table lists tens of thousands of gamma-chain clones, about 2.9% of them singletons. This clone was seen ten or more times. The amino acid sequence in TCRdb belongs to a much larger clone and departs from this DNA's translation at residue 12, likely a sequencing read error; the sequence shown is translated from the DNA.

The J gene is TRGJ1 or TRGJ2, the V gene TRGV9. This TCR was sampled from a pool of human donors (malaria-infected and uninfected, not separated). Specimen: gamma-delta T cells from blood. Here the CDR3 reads CALWEAYRNYYEKLF. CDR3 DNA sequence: TGTGCCTTGTGGGAGGCGTACCGAAATTATTATGAGAAACTCTTT.